This T cell receptor (beta chain) emerged from a study of PD-1 and CTLA-4 blockade in melanoma. The protocol was immunoSEQ multiplex PCR, while the TCRdb copy is restricted to in-frame clones and leaves out a portion. Here the sample spans some 33,000 clones, around 89% being singletons. The germline V and J ends were trimmed by 2 bases and 5 bases, with 15 bases remaining between them. In germline, CDR1 is MGHRA, CDR2 YSYEKL. The CDR3 spans 16 residues. The receptor comes from a human donor with melanoma. The input for sequencing was CD8+ T cells from peripheral blood, taken from a patient given anti-PD-1 treatment. The genes are TRBV4-1 and TRBJ2-2; D tentatively fits TRBD1 or TRBD2 (6 bases each). Here the CDR3 reads CASSQIGRGGTGELFF. For the CDR3, the DNA is TGCGCCAGCAGCCAAATCGGCAGGGGAGGAACCGGGGAGCTGTTTTTT.